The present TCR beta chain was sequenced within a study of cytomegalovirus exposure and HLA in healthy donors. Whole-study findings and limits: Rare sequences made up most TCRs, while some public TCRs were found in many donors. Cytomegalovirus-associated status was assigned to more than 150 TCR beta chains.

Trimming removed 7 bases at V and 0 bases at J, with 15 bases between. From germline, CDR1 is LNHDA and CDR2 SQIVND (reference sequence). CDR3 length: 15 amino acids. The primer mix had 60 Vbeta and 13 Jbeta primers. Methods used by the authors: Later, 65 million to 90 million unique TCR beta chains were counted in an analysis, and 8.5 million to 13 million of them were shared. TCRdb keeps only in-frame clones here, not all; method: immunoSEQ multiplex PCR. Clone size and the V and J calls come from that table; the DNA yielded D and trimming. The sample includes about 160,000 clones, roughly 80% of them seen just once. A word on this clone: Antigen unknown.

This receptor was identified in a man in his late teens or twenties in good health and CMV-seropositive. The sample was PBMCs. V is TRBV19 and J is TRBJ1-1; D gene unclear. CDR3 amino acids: CASTPNALMNTEAFF. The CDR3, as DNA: TGTGCCAGTACCCCTAACGCCCTTATGAACACTGAAGCTTTCTTT. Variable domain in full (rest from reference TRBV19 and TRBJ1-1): DGGITQSPKYLFRKEGQNVTLSCEQNLNHDAMYWYRQDPGQGLRLIYYSQIVNDFQKGDIAEGYSVSREKKESFPLTVTSAQKNPTAFYLCASTPNALMNTEAFFGQGTRLTVV.